The clone carrying this T cell receptor beta chain was counted only a few times. Its antigen is not known. The record originates from a study of identical twins. Study-wide results and limits: Sequences that were beta out-of-frame showed weaker excess twin sharing. Out-of-frame alpha sequences that twins shared showed excess low generation probability.

Only healthy Caucasians were included as donors. TCRdb re-analysed the 5' RACE reads in MiXCR, keeping a single row per CDR3 protein. The data contain some 1,700,000 distinct CDR3 sequences, less than 40% of them seen just once; the ten biggest clones take up about 0.27%. The CDR3 spans 12 residues. The V and J ends lost 3 bases and 7 bases respectively, with 11 bases between them. CDR1 is SGHRS, CDR2 YFSETQ, per germline. What was sequenced was cord blood. The J gene is TRBJ2-7, the V gene TRBV5-1; unclear D gene. The sequence came from a newborn girl in good health. Written as DNA, the CDR3 is TGCGCCAGCAGCTCGCTAGACAATGAGCAGTACTTC. Translated: CASSSLDNEQYF.